This is a list of T cell receptor beta chains from one sample in a study of identical twins. TCRdb recomputed calls from the 5' RACE reads with MiXCR, one row per CDR3 protein. This table holds 200,000 to 250,000 distinct CDR3 sequences, over 9.5% found once. Sequenced sample: memory T cells sorted from blood. These receptors were obtained from a man aged 45-65 years in good health. CDR3s include the opening cysteine and the closing phenylalanine or tryptophan. A D gene is named only where the DNA matches it firmly. Only part of the rows carry a size: once, few, many, or a class if the clone is expanded.

>17|TRBJ2-7|.|TRBV7-2|few
TGTGCCAGCAGCTTAGGGCGTAGTTTGCGGGACAACTACGAGCAGTACTTC
CASSLGRSLRDNYEQYF
>14|TRBJ2-7|.|TRBV12-3/TRBV12-4|many
TGTGCCAGCAGTTTAGGGGGGGATATCTACGAGCAGTACTTC
CASSLGGDIYEQYF
>11|TRBJ1-1|.|TRBV6-2/TRBV6-3|many
TGTGCCAGCAGAAGGACCCGTGAAGCTTTCTTT
CASRRTREAFF
>13|TRBJ1-2|.|TRBV30|.
TGTGCCTGGAGTGTACCGGGACCCTATGGCTACACCTTC
CAWSVPGPYGYTF
>14|TRBJ1-6|TRBD1|TRBV12-3/TRBV12-4|many
TGTGCCAGCAGTCCCGGGACAGATAATTCACCCCTCCACTTT
CASSPGTDNSPLHF
>13|TRBJ2-7|.|TRBV12-3/TRBV12-4|many
TGTGCCAGCAGTTTCGGTCACAACTACGAGCAGTACTTC
CASSFGHNYEQYF
>14|TRBJ1-4|.|TRBV5-4|many
TGTGCCAGCAGCCTGCCCGCGGGTGGGGGAAAACTGTTTTTT
CASSLPAGGGKLFF
>15|TRBJ2-7|TRBD2|TRBV10-3|many
TGTGCCATCAGAAACCGGACTAGCGGTAAATACGAGCAGTACTTC
CAIRNRTSGKYEQYF
>15|TRBJ1-1|.|TRBV5-5|many
TGTGCCAGCAGCTTCACCCATACTGGTTCCACTGAAGCTTTCTTT
CASSFTHTGSTEAFF
>17|TRBJ2-3|TRBD2|TRBV20-1|.
TGCAGTGCTAGAGATTCGGGACTAGCGGGGGGCACAGATACGCAGTATTTT
CSARDSGLAGGTDTQYF
>14|TRBJ2-1|TRBD2|TRBV30|.
TGTGCCTGGAGTCCGGGACTACGGGCCAATGAGCAGTTCTTC
CAWSPGLRANEQFF
>12|TRBJ2-7|.|TRBV4-2|many
TGTGCCAGCAGCCAAGATGCTTACGACCAGTACTTC
CASSQDAYDQYF
>15|TRBJ2-7|.|TRBV20-1|.
TGCAGTGCTAGAGATTACCGGGGAAGGTCCTACGAGCAGTACTTC
CSARDYRGRSYEQYF
>12|TRBJ1-4|.|TRBV28|.
TGTGCCAGCAGTCGACAGGTCATGAAACTGTTTTTT
CASSRQVMKLFF
>15|TRBJ2-1|TRBD2|TRBV5-5|few
TGTGCCAGCAGCTTGTCGCGGGAGGGGAGAAATGAGCAGTTCTTC
CASSLSREGRNEQFF
>11|TRBJ2-3|TRBD1|TRBV7-2|.
TGTGCCAGCAGTACCGACAGGGGGCAGTATTTT
CASSTDRGQYF
>13|TRBJ2-7|.|TRBV18|.
TGTGCCAGCTCACCCCAGAGCTCCTACGAGCAGTACTTC
CASSPQSSYEQYF
>11|TRBJ2-1|.|TRBV6-2/TRBV6-3|few
TGTGCCAGCAGCTTTAGTGGGAAGCAGTTCTTC
CASSFSGKQFF
>17|TRBJ2-7|.|TRBV4-1|many
TGCGCCAGCAGCCAAGAAGGCGGAGCGGGCCGGGTTTACGAGCAGTACTTC
CASSQEGGAGRVYEQYF
>12|TRBJ1-1|.|TRBV7-2|many
TGTGCCAGCAGCTTATGGGACCAGGAAGCTTTCTTT
CASSLWDQEAFF